This TCR beta chain is from a study of T cell repertoires in cytomegalovirus infection. CDR3 length: 15 residues. Germline values: CDR1 DFQATT, CDR2 SNEGSKA (reference sequence). Trimming left V 0 bases short and J 3 bases short, with 14 bases between. TCRdb reprocessed the reads via MiXCR and lists one record per CDR3 protein. This sample has just under 500,000 distinct CDR3 sequences, with 30% to 40% found just once. Concerning this clonotype itself: The antigen is unknown.

The rearrangement uses TRBV20-1 and TRBJ1-1; D ambiguous. Sequences were derived from cultured PBMCs, sampled from culture after CMV antigen stimulation. This TCR was sampled from a human donor in good health (CMV status not recorded). Some clones in this sample may be carry-over from other donors' samples. This CDR3 reads CSARDLWVEDTEAFF. As DNA, the CDR3 is TGCAGTGCTAGAGATCTTTGGGTAGAGGACACTGAAGCTTTCTTT.